The clone carrying this T cell receptor beta chain was recorded at least ten times. Its antigen is still unknown. The data were obtained in a study of T cell repertoires in cytomegalovirus infection. Turning to the study itself: Public TCR beta signatures were indicative of both CMV infection and a matching HLA type. Study conclusions and caveats: Within the response measured ex vivo, HLA-C-restricted CMV-specific TCR beta clonotypes were dominant.

Using its own MiXCR run on the reads, TCRdb lists one record per CDR3 protein. The sample consists of 60,000 to 75,000 distinct CDR3 sequences, under 25% of them appearing once. The sequence was collected from a human donor in good health (CMV status not recorded). Some clones in this sample may be carry-over from other donors' samples. Sequencing was performed on PBMCs, sequenced either directly or after in vitro stimulation (not recorded which).

DNA for the CDR3: TGTGCCAGCAGCTTAGGTACTAGCGGCACAGATACGCAGTATTTT. Its protein is CASSLGTSGTDTQYF. This chain uses TRBV7-2 with TRBJ2-3; 7 nucleotides line up with TRBD2. Germline CDR1 SGHTA, CDR2 FQGNSA. V lost 1 base, J lost 1 base, and 2 bases stayed unmatched. This CDR3 spans 15 amino acids.